The clone carrying this T cell receptor beta chain was found many times. The germline gives CDR1 SGHRS, CDR2 YFSETQ. The ends were cut back, 0 bases at V and 4 bases at J, with 14 bases in the middle. The CDR3 runs 16 residues. Unique molecular identifiers were incorporated into the prepared TCRbeta library. TCRdb called the PCR reads again in MiXCR, with one record for every CDR3 protein. The table includes 700,000 to 850,000 distinct CDR3 sequences, around 17% detected once. These data come from a study of T-cell reconstitution after alpha-beta-depleted transplantation in children. The chain is built from TRBV5-1 and TRBJ2-1; possible D gene TRBD1, 5 bases. Sequenced here: PBMCs, mostly from graft donor cells, sampled 360 days after TCRalphabeta/CD19-depleted stem cell transplant. The sequence was obtained from a male patient aged 10-17 years who had a stem cell transplant for acute lymphoblastic leukemia, so the T cells may come from the graft donor. The CDR3 region is CASSLANGDRYNEQFF. The DNA of the CDR3 is TGCGCCAGCAGCTTGGCCAACGGTGACAGATACAATGAGCAGTTCTTC.